This T cell receptor beta chain was retrieved from a study of early T cells in non-severe SARS-CoV-2 infection. About the study: Bulk RNA isolated from unsorted whole blood underwent sequencing; chains were not paired.

This clonotype was found many times. TCRdb redid the calling of the 5' RACE reads with MiXCR, one entry per CDR3 protein. The repertoire consists of tens of thousands of distinct CDR3 sequences, with 9.5% to 13% occurring once and the leading ten covering less than 10%. V lost 2 bases and J lost 7, with 12 bases in between. Germline values: CDR1 SGHTA, CDR2 FQGTGA. CDR3 length: 15 residues. The chain uses TRBV7-3 and TRBJ1-6, with D possibly TRBD1 on 5 matching bases. The sample here was whole blood, taken at baseline. The receptor comes from an adult who was a healthcare worker with PCR-confirmed SARS-CoV-2 infection or an uninfected control (not recorded which). Written as DNA, the CDR3 is TGTGCCAGCAGCTTAGGGGCAGAAACGAATTCACCCCTCCACTTT. This gives the protein CASSLGAETNSPLHF.